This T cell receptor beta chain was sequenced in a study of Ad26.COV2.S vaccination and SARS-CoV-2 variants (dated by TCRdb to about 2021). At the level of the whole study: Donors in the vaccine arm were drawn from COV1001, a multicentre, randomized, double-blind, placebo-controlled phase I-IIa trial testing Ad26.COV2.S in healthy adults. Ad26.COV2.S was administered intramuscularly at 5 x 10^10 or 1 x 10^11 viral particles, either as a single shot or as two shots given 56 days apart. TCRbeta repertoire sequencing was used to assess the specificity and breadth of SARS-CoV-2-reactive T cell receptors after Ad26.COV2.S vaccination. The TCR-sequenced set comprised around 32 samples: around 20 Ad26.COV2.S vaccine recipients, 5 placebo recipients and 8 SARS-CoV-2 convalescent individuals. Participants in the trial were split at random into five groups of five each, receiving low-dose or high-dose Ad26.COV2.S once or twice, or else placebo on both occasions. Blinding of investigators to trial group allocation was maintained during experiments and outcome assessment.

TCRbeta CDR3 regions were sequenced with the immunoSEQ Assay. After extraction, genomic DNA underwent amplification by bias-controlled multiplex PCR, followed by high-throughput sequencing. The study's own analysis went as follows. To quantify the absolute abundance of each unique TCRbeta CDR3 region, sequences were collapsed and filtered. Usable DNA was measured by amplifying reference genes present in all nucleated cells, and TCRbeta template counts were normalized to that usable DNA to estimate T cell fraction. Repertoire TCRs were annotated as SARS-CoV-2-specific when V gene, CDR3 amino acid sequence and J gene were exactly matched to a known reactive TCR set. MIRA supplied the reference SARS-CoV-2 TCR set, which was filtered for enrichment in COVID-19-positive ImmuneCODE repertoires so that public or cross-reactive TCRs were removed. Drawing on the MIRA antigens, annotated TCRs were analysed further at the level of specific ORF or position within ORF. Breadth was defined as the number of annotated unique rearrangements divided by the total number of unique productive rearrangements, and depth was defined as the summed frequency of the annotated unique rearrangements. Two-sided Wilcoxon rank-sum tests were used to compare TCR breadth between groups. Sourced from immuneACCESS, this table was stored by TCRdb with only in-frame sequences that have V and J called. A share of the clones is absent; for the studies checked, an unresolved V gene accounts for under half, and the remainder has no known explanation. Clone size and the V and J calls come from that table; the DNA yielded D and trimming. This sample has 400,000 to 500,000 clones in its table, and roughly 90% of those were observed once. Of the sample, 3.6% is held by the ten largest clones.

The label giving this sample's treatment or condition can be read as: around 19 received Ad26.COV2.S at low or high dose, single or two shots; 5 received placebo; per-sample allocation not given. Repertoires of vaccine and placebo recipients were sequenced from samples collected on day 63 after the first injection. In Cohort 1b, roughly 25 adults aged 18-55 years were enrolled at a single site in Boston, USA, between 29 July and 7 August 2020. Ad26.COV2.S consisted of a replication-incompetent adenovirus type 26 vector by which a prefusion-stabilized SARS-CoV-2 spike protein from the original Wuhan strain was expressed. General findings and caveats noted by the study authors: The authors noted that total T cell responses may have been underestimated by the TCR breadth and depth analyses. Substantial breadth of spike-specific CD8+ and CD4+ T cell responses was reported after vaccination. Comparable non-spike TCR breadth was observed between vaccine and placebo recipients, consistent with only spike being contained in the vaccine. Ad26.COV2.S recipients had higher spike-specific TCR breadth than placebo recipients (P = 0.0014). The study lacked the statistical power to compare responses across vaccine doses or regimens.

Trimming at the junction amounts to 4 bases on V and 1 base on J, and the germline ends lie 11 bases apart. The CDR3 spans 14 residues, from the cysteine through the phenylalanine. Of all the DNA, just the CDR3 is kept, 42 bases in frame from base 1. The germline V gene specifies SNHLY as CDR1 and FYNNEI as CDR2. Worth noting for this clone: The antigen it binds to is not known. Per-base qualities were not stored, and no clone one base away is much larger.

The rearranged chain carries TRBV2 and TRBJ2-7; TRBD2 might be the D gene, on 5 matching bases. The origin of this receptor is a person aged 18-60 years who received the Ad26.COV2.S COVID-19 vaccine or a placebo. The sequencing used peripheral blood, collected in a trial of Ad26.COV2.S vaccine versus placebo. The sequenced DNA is TGTGCCAGCAGTGGGTTATGGGAGTCCTACGAGCAGTACTTC. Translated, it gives CASSGLWESYEQYF.